This entry is about one TCR beta chain. This clonotype was detected a few times. Its antigen has not been determined. Base quality data are lacking; no much larger clone is found one base away. Library prep was done by PCR. Instrument used: Illumina HiSeq 2500. To reduce PCR and sequencing biases, unique molecular identifiers were built into the TCR beta cDNA libraries. Some 500,000 cDNA molecules were obtained for every 1 to 10 million input T cells, so each molecule roughly corresponded to one T cell. The patient libraries were prepared and sequenced with the same protocol used for the earlier healthy control dataset. Samples belonging to the same batch were prepared together, multiplexed and sequenced on a shared HiSeq lane. On the study's bioinformatics: Raw barcoded reads were processed with MIGEC, and single-read molecular identifier groups were discarded before consensus assembly and CDR3 extraction. Clonotype tables were post-analysed with VDJtools, normalizing diversity by down-sampling all datasets to the smallest sample size. Repertoire overlap clustering matched CDR3 amino acid but not nucleotide sequences to correct batch-related cross-sample contamination. TCRdb reworked the public reads: Q25 trimming with fastp, MiXCR clone assembly, productive beta chains retained. Each entry is one CDR3 protein sequence, shown with its most common DNA and genes. TCRdb, not the authors, supplied the V and J calls. This sample holds roughly 800,000 distinct CDR3 sequences; 35% to 55% were observed only once. The ten most abundant clones make up roughly 4.5% of the sample.

The sample is drawn from a study of post-analysis software for immune sequencing data (dated by TCRdb to the mid-2010s). Describing the broader study: The recorded disease courses included relapsing-remitting, secondary progressive and progressive-relapsing multiple sclerosis, and some patients had no subtype annotation. The patient repertoires were compared against around eleven previously published healthy control repertoires obtained from donors aged roughly 6 to 28 years. A subset of samples was prepared in parallel using single-end sample barcoding, then pooled and co-amplified after Illumina adapter ligation.

Study-wide findings and limitations: When samples were clustered directly using the F measure, samples prepared in the same batch co-clustered strongly, which prompted a batch-effect correction. The multiple sclerosis patient group was slightly younger than the control group. Multiple sclerosis patients had significantly lower normalized Chao1 diversity than controls, a result that suggests substantial peripheral T-cell clonal expansion. Significantly higher frequencies in patients than in controls were found for roughly five TRBV segments, including TRBV5-6, TRBV5-1 and TRBV20-1.

To demonstrate the VDJtools post-analysis software, TCR beta repertoires were profiled from the peripheral blood of 10 to 15 young patients with multiple sclerosis. The patients with multiple sclerosis were children and adolescents between about 6 and 17 years of age. Based on the germline V gene, the CDR1 and CDR2 sequences are SGHVS and FQNEAQ. The CDR3 runs 14 amino acids, cysteine and phenylalanine included. Just CDR3 DNA is preserved here, 42 bases in frame from base 1. The sequence was obtained from a girl aged 5-17 years with multiple sclerosis. Sequenced: blood. The sequence links TRBV7-8 to TRBJ2-5; the D gene identity is not certain. TRBJ2-7 matches the DNA end more closely, so the J call is doubtful. Here is the DNA: TGTGCCAGCAGCTTCCGGACCTGGGGCTACGAGCAGTACTTC. Its coded protein is CASSFRTWGYEQYF.